The 32 T cell receptor beta chains below come from one sample, sequenced in a study of T cell responses to AZD1222 COVID-19 vaccine. Here immunoSEQ multiplex PCR was the method, and the copy in TCRdb shows in-frame clones only, minus some. The sample comprises about 200,000 clones, 92% of which are singletons, and 1% to 1.5% rests with the top ten. The material was peripheral blood, obtained on day 0 of AZD1222 vaccination. These receptors were obtained from an adult in good health.

The V gene is TRBV14, the J gene TRBJ1-3; the match to TRBD1 covers 7 bases. The CDR3 has 14 amino acids. The germline V gene has CDR1 SGHDN and CDR2 FVKESK. V lost 4 bases to trimming and J lost 7 bases; unmatched junction nucleotides: 7. This chain's CDR3 is CASSPGEGANTIYF. The CDR3 DNA reads as TGTGCCAGCAGCCCGGGCGAGGGGGCGAACACCATATATTTT.

The V call is TRBV11-2, the J call TRBJ1-1; D remains ambiguous. Germline V lookup: CDR1 SGHAT, CDR2 FQNNGV. V gave up 5 bases and J gave up 2 bases, with 12 bases separating them. The CDR3 spans 14 residues. CDR3 loop: CASSTDPINTEAFF. DNA of the CDR3: TGTGCCAGCAGCACCGACCCAATAAACACTGAAGCTTTCTTT.

The rearrangement uses TRBV10-3 and TRBJ1-2; D is ambiguous. Deletions cut 0 bases from V and 0 bases from J, with 11 bases between. CDR3 length: 16 amino acids. CDR1 is ENHRY, CDR2 SYGVKD, per germline. For the CDR3, the DNA is TGTGCCATCAGTGAGTCCCCCCCGAGCCCTAACTATGGCTACACCTTC. It translates to CAISESPPSPNYGYTF.

Here the CDR3 reads CATSGQVDYGYTF. The CDR3 DNA sequence: TGTGCCACCAGTGGACAGGTGGACTATGGCTACACCTTC. The chain has TRBV24-1 and TRBJ1-2, with D possibly TRBD1 on 6 matching bases. The CDR3 sequence is 13 residues long. The germline V gene has CDR1 KGHDR and CDR2 SFDVKD. Trimming pared 5 bases from V and 3 bases from J, leaving 9 bases between.

The CDR3 reads CASREDRGNTEAFF. CDR3 DNA sequence: TGTGCCAGCAGAGAGGACAGGGGTAACACTGAAGCTTTCTTT. The chain joins TRBV28 to TRBJ1-1, with 9 bases aligning to TRBD1. This CDR3 has 14 amino acids. From germline, CDR1 is MDHEN and CDR2 SYDVKM. The trim removed 6 bases at V and 2 bases at J, leaving 4 bases unmatched.

The chain joins TRBV5-8 to TRBJ1-2; no reliable D call. Looked up from germline, CDR1 is SGHTS and CDR2 is YDEGEE. V was trimmed by 3 bases and J by 8 bases, leaving 14 bases between them. The CDR3 is 13 amino acids. CDR3 region: CASSWRENAGYTF. The CDR3, as DNA: TGTGCCAGCAGCTGGCGGGAGAACGCGGGCTACACCTTC. The variable domain in full, with the rest retrieved from reference TRBV5-8 and TRBJ1-2, is EAGVTQSPTHLIKTRGQQATLRCSPISGHTSVYWYQQALGLGLQFLLWYDEGEERNRGNFPPRFSGRQFPNYSSELNVNALELEDSALYLCASSWRENAGYTFGSGTRLTVV.

This chain links TRBV9 with TRBJ2-3; D is unclear. V was trimmed by 2 bases and J by 6 bases, leaving 7 bases between them. This CDR3 is 12 amino acids long. Germline V gene data show CDR1 as SGDLS and CDR2 as YYNGEE. CDR3 sequence reads: CASSVGQDTQYF. The CDR3 DNA follows: TGTGCCAGCAGCGTGGGTCAGGATACGCAGTATTTT.

The chain is built from TRBV28 and TRBJ1-2; D gene ambiguous. Germline assignment: CDR1 MDHEN and CDR2 SYDVKM. The CDR3 has 13 residues. Trimming pared 3 bases from V and 8 bases from J, leaving 13 bases between. The CDR3 spells CASSFPQEGGYTF. The CDR3 bases are TGTGCCAGCAGTTTTCCCCAGGAGGGCGGCTACACCTTC.

This rearrangement joins TRBV20-1 to TRBJ1-3; the D gene is possibly TRBD1 (6 bases). V lost 3 bases and J 0 bases, leaving 12 bases between the germline ends. The CDR3 covers 15 residues. Germline-derived CDR1 and CDR2 are DFQATT and SNEGSKA (reference sequence). As DNA, the CDR3 is TGCAGTGCTAGTTCAGGGGACTACTCTGGAAACACCATATATTTT. Translating it yields CSASSGDYSGNTIYF.

The V and J genes are TRBV6-6 and TRBJ1-1; D is unclear. The germline V and J ends were trimmed by 3 bases and 4 bases, with 3 bases remaining between them. Germline loops: CDR1 MNHNY, CDR2 SVGAGI (reference sequence). There are 11 residues in the CDR3. CDR3 bases: TGTGCCAGCAGTTATACCACTGAAGCTTTCTTT. This codes for CASSYTTEAFF.

The chain is built from TRBV27 and TRBJ2-1, with 9 bases identical to TRBD2. The germline CDR1 and CDR2 sequences are MNHEY and SMNVEV (reference sequence). The V and J ends lost 7 bases and 8 bases, in that order; junction bases with no gene match: 3. The CDR3 has 12 amino acids. DNA of the CDR3: TGTGCCAGCATCGCGGGGGGGCATGAGCAGTTCTTC. Protein product: CASIAGGHEQFF.

As regards this clone: Other DNA sequences in this specimen translate into the identical CDR3. DNA for the CDR3: TGTGCCAGCAGTTTAAGGGGCGGGTCGGGTGAAAAACTGTTTTTT. Its protein product is CASSLRGGSGEKLFF. V gene TRBV27 combines with J gene TRBJ1-4; weak D call: TRBD1 (5 bases). The CDR3 extends over 15 amino acids. V dropped 2 bases and J dropped 7 bases, with 14 bases sitting between them. Per the germline V gene, CDR1 is MNHEY and CDR2 is SMNVEV (reference sequence).

The V and J genes are TRBV6-5 and TRBJ1-6; the D is unclear. Germline V gene sequence: CDR1 MNHEY, CDR2 SVGAGI. The CDR3 contains 15 residues. Trimming took off 2 bases at V and 8 bases at J, with 13 bases between the two ends. CDR3 amino acids: CASSYGRLSDSPLHF. CDR3 nucleotides: TGTGCCAGCAGTTACGGGCGACTTAGTGATTCACCCCTCCACTTT.

The chain combines TRBV6-5 with TRBJ1-5, with D unresolved. The CDR3 is 14 residues long. Looked up from germline, CDR1 is MNHEY and CDR2 is SVGAGI. V lost 7 bases and J 2 bases, leaving 12 bases between the germline ends. The CDR3, as DNA: TGTGCCAGCAATAGTGCTGGGGGCAATCAGCCCCAGCATTTT. Residues: CASNSAGGNQPQHF.

J is TRBJ1-1 and V is TRBV6-5, with D maybe TRBD1 (5 bases). Trimming stripped 5 bases from V and 6 bases from J, with 13 bases between. The germline CDR1 and CDR2 sequences are MNHEY and SVGAGI. This CDR3 contains 13 residues. The CDR3 DNA reads as TGTGCCAGCAGTCACGCGTGGGGCGCTGAAGCTTTCTTT. This translates into CASSHAWGAEAFF.

This chain links TRBV12-3 or TRBV12-4 with TRBJ1-2, with D possibly being TRBD1 (6 bases). The V end was cut by 5 bases, the J end by 6 bases, with 10 bases between. The CDR3 contains 12 residues. CDR3 nucleotides: TGTGCCAGCAGTCCACAGGGAAATGGCTACACCTTC. Encoded protein: CASSPQGNGYTF.

V and J are TRBV4-2 and TRBJ2-3; D is unclear. This CDR3 is built from 17 residues. Germline-derived CDR1 and CDR2 are LGHNA and YNFKEQ. The V gene lost 1 base and the J gene lost 1 base, with 15 bases spanning the gap. The CDR3 region is CASSQVESSRGTDTQYF. The DNA of the CDR3 is TGTGCCAGCAGCCAAGTGGAATCGAGCCGGGGCACAGATACGCAGTATTTT.

The CDR3 here is CAISEPSRTGGKNTEAFF. The CDR3 DNA sequence: TGTGCCATCAGTGAGCCGAGCAGGACAGGGGGGAAGAACACTGAAGCTTTCTTT. The chain combines TRBV10-3 with TRBJ1-1; TRBD1 matches 10 bases. This CDR3 region has 18 residues. Germline CDR1 and CDR2: ENHRY and SYGVKD. V shed 2 bases, J shed 1 base, and the junction held 10 bases outside the gene matches.

V is TRBV5-5 and J is TRBJ1-5; D gene uncertain. The CDR3 is 14 amino acids. Germline V gene sequence: CDR1 SGHKS, CDR2 YYEKEE (reference sequence). V lost 1 base to trimming and J lost 4 bases, with 9 bases between them. CDR3 sequence: CASSLLRSNQPQHF. The CDR3 DNA follows: TGTGCCAGCAGCTTGTTGCGCAGTAATCAGCCCCAGCATTTT.

The rearrangement joins TRBV7-2 to TRBJ1-3; D is ambiguous. Germline values: CDR1 SGHTA, CDR2 FQGNSA. V lost 7 bases and J 1 base, leaving 14 bases between the germline ends. The CDR3 is 15 amino acids. DNA of the CDR3: TGTGCCAGCAATAGTTGGGTAGGATCTGGAAACACCATATATTTT. Translated: CASNSWVGSGNTIYF.

This clone was seen a few times. This chain joins TRBV2 and TRBJ2-1; TRBD1 agrees at 9 bases. The length of the CDR3 is 16 residues. Trimming cost V 4 bases and J 8 bases; bases outside gene matches: 12. The germline V gene has CDR1 SNHLY and CDR2 FYNNEI. CDR3 coding DNA: TGTGCCAGCAGTGGCGTGGGACAGGGTAGGTTGGATGAGCAGTTCTTC. The encoded protein is CASSGVGQGRLDEQFF.

V usage is TRBV28 and J usage is TRBJ1-2, with D possibly being TRBD1 (6 bases). There are 13 residues in the CDR3. V dropped 6 bases and J dropped 8 bases, with 16 bases sitting between them. Germline V gives CDR1 MDHEN, CDR2 SYDVKM. This chain's CDR3 is CASSRVGALGYTF. The CDR3, as DNA: TGTGCCAGCAGCCGGGTGGGGGCTTTGGGCTACACCTTC.

V usage is TRBV11-2 and J usage is TRBJ2-3; TRBD2 might be the D (7 bases). Germline CDR1 reads SGHAT; CDR2 reads FQNNGV. Trimming shortened V by 5 bases and J by 0 bases, and 12 bases separated the two germline ends. This CDR3 is built from 15 residues. CDR3 in amino acids: CASSVGGASTDTQYF. CDR3 DNA sequence: TGTGCCAGCAGCGTAGGGGGGGCTAGCACAGATACGCAGTATTTT.

V usage is TRBV7-2 and J usage is TRBJ2-7, with 7 bases lining up with TRBD2. CDR1 is SGHTA, CDR2 FQGNSA, per germline. Losses at the gene ends were 5 bases for V and 0 bases for J; bases not matched to a gene: 10. The CDR3 totals 16 residues. The CDR3: CASSPTLAVSSYEQYF. CDR3 DNA: TGTGCCAGCAGCCCCACCCTAGCGGTAAGCTCCTACGAGCAGTACTTC.

This rearrangement joins TRBV3-1 (or the pseudogene TRBV3-2) to TRBJ1-2; 8 positions agree with TRBD1. The V gene end was trimmed by 4 bases and the J gene end by 3 bases; junction bases not matched to a gene: 7. CDR1 and CDR2 (germline): LGHDT, YNNKEL (reference sequence). This CDR3 comprises 15 residues. The CDR3 sequence: CASSLGTGVDYGYTF. The CDR3 DNA follows: TGTGCCAGCAGCCTCGGGACAGGAGTGGACTATGGCTACACCTTC.

V usage is TRBV2 and J usage is TRBJ1-5; 7 bases match TRBD1. The CDR3 is made up of 15 amino acids. V shed 2 bases and J 4 bases; nucleotides not matched to a gene: 5. The germline gives CDR1 SNHLY, CDR2 FYNNEI. The CDR3 spells CASSERTGGNQPQHF. CDR3 DNA: TGTGCCAGCAGTGAAAGGACAGGAGGTAATCAGCCCCAGCATTTT.

The rearrangement links TRBV11-2 to TRBJ1-3; D is perhaps TRBD1 (5 bases). Germline-derived CDR1 and CDR2 are SGHAT and FQNNGV. The CDR3 is made up of 12 amino acids. The V end lost 4 bases, the J end lost 7 bases, and 8 bases lay between the germline ends. The CDR3 loop reads CASSSPGNTIYF. The DNA for the CDR3 is TGTGCCAGCAGCTCCCCAGGGAACACCATATATTTT.

The genes are TRBV28 and TRBJ2-7; the match to TRBD1 covers 7 bases. CDR3 length: 15 residues. J gave up 1 base and V 6 bases, and 9 bases lay outside the gene matches. Per the germline V gene, CDR1 is MDHEN and CDR2 is SYDVKM. The DNA for the CDR3 is TGTGCCAGCAGCCCCGGACAGGCCAAATCCTACGAGCAGTACTTC. Translating gives CASSPGQAKSYEQYF.

The J gene is TRBJ1-2, the V gene TRBV7-8; D is undetermined. Trimming left V 0 bases short and J 8 bases short, with 10 bases between. The CDR3 covers 13 residues. Germline assignment: CDR1 SGHVS and CDR2 FQNEAQ. CDR3 nucleotide sequence: TGTGCCAGCAGCTTAGCACAACGGGCCGGCTACACCTTC. This sequence encodes CASSLAQRAGYTF.

The V and J genes are TRBV11-3 and TRBJ2-1; D is uncertain. With 8 bases removed from V and 2 bases from J, the gap between germline ends came to 10 bases. Germline V gene lookup returns CDR1 SGHNT and CDR2 YENEEA. The CDR3 totals 13 residues. The CDR3 DNA sequence: TGTGCCAGCTCTAAGCGTCCCTACAATGAGCAGTTCTTC. It is translated as CASSKRPYNEQFF.

This chain connects TRBV27 to TRBJ1-2, with 7 positions matching TRBD1. Germline V gene lookup returns CDR1 MNHEY and CDR2 SMNVEV (reference sequence). V was clipped by 0 bases and J by 4 bases; unmatched bases: 8. This CDR3 has 16 amino acids. The CDR3 DNA reads TGTGCCAGCAGTTTATCACCACAGGGGATTAGCTATGGCTACACCTTC. Protein sequence: CASSLSPQGISYGYTF.

The chain joins TRBV18 to TRBJ1-1; D is unresolved. This CDR3 has 15 residues. V was pared by 2 bases and J by 1 base, with 11 bases between. CDR1 and CDR2 from the germline V gene are KGHSH and LQKENI. The CDR3 sequence is CASSPMTPGNTEAFF. In nucleotides, the CDR3 is TGTGCCAGCTCACCAATGACTCCTGGGAACACTGAAGCTTTCTTT.